These 29 T cell receptor beta chains were all obtained from the same sample, sequenced in a study of T cell responses to AZD1222 COVID-19 vaccine. Using immunoSEQ multiplex PCR, the repertoire was profiled, and TCRdb retains in-frame clones only, with some absent. The table has 90,000 to 130,000 clones, around 90% seen once. Specimen: peripheral blood, collected on day 0 of MenACWY control vaccination. These receptors all come from an adult in good health.

The gene calls are TRBV28 and TRBJ1-5, with 8 bases that match TRBD1. The CDR3 length is 17 residues. J gave up 0 bases and V 2 bases, and 6 bases lay outside the gene matches. CDR1 MDHEN and CDR2 SYDVKM come from the germline V gene. CDR3 sequence reads: CASSLTQGVFSNQPQHF. The CDR3 DNA reads as TGTGCCAGCAGTTTAACACAGGGGGTCTTTAGCAATCAGCCCCAGCATTTT.

This clone was recorded only once. This rearrangement joins TRBV3-1 (or the pseudogene TRBV3-2) to TRBJ1-1; tentatively, D is TRBD1 (5 bases). This CDR3 region has 15 residues. V was cut by 5 bases and J by 0 bases, with 13 bases left in between. CDR1 is LGHDT, CDR2 YNNKEL, per germline (reference sequence). This CDR3 reads CASSSGAEMNTEAFF. In DNA, the CDR3 is TGTGCCAGCAGCTCTGGGGCCGAGATGAACACTGAAGCTTTCTTT.

The chain is built from TRBV7-9 and TRBJ1-1; D call uncertain. The germline V gene has CDR1 SEHNR and CDR2 FQNEAQ (reference sequence). This CDR3 has 12 residues. V was cut by 3 bases and J by 2 bases, with 4 bases left in between. CDR3 residues: CASSFLNTEAFF. CDR3 nucleotide sequence: TGTGCCAGCAGCTTCTTAAACACTGAAGCTTTCTTT. Full variable domain (outside the CDR3, taken from reference TRBV7-9 and TRBJ1-1): DTGVSQNPRHKITKRGQNVTFRCDPISEHNRLYWYRQTLGQGPEFLTYFQNEAQLEKSRLLSDRFSAERPKGSFSTLEIQRTEQGDSAMYLCASSFLNTEAFFGQGTRLTVV.

This rearrangement joins TRBV7-2 to TRBJ2-7; D is unclear. Trimming cost V 2 bases and J 3 bases, with 8 bases left between them. The germline gives CDR1 SGHTA, CDR2 FQGNSA. The CDR3 contains 13 residues. As DNA, the CDR3 is TGTGCCAGCAGCTTAATGCAGGACTACGAGCAGTACTTC. As protein: CASSLMQDYEQYF.

The chain couples TRBV6-1 to TRBJ1-2; D gene uncertain. Trimming stripped 1 base from V and 4 bases from J, with 10 bases between. The CDR3 spans 14 residues. Germline V CDR1 and CDR2: MNHNS, SASEGT. CDR3 residues: CASSEGKAFYGYTF. CDR3 in DNA: TGTGCCAGCAGTGAAGGGAAGGCTTTCTATGGCTACACCTTC.

This clone was counted a single time. The V gene is TRBV15, the J gene TRBJ2-2; D tentatively reads TRBD1 or TRBD2 (6 bases each). CDR3 length: 17 amino acids. From germline, CDR1 is LNHNV and CDR2 YYDKDF (reference sequence). Trimming pared 5 bases from V and 4 bases from J, leaving 20 bases between. DNA of the CDR3: TGTGCCACCAGCCCCGGGTCGATGGGGGGCGGCACCGGGGAGCTGTTTTTT. Residues: CATSPGSMGGGTGELFF.

In its sample, this clone was seen a few times. The chain uses TRBV11-3 and TRBJ2-3; D is uncertain. Germline V lookup: CDR1 SGHNT, CDR2 YENEEA. V shed 1 base and J shed 2 bases, with 10 bases lying between them. This CDR3 has 15 residues. The CDR3 region has the DNA TGTGCCAGCAGCTTAGCGGGCAGATTCACAGATACGCAGTATTTT. Its translation: CASSLAGRFTDTQYF.

The genes are TRBV2 and TRBJ2-2, with TRBD2 matching over 9 bases. Germline-derived CDR1 and CDR2 are SNHLY and FYNNEI. The CDR3 length is 17 residues. V lost 3 bases, J lost 7 bases, and 12 bases stayed unmatched. CDR3 region: CASSERRLAGTIGELFF. The CDR3, as DNA: TGTGCCAGCAGTGAGAGAAGGCTAGCGGGGACAATCGGGGAGCTGTTTTTT.

V usage is TRBV11-2 and J usage is TRBJ1-1; no definite D call. V lost 0 bases and J lost 4, with 9 bases in between. CDR1 and CDR2 from the germline V gene are SGHAT and FQNNGV. The CDR3 totals 14 residues. CDR3 in DNA: TGTGCCAGCAGCTTAGAATCAGTGATCACTGAAGCTTTCTTT. Encoded protein: CASSLESVITEAFF.

The chain couples TRBV6-2 or TRBV6-3 to TRBJ1-4; D may be TRBD1 (5 bases). Germline lookup yields CDR1 MNHEY and CDR2 SVGEGT. The CDR3 spans 15 residues. V lost 0 bases to trimming and J lost 4 bases, with 9 bases between them. The CDR3 sequence: CASSYSGPNNEKLFF. CDR3 bases: TGTGCCAGCAGTTACTCGGGACCGAATAATGAAAAACTGTTTTTT.

V gene TRBV7-3 combines with J gene TRBJ2-1; 9 bases line up with TRBD1. CDR3 length: 15 residues. The junction had 8 bases not matched to a gene; V was cut back by 1 base and J by 10 bases. From germline, CDR1 is SGHTA and CDR2 FQGTGA. DNA of the CDR3: TGTGCCAGCAGCTTAATACAGGGGGCGGGTTGGGAGCAGTTCTTC. Translation: CASSLIQGAGWEQFF.

This chain joins TRBV19 and TRBJ2-2; TRBD2 matches at 10 bases. This CDR3 spans 15 amino acids. CDR1 LNHDA and CDR2 SQIVND come from the germline V gene (reference sequence). The ends lost 4 bases at V and 5 bases at J; junction bases unmatched: 4. CDR3 sequence: CASSTTSGLTGELFF. The CDR3 DNA follows: TGTGCCAGTAGTACGACTAGCGGGTTGACCGGGGAGCTGTTTTTT.

The chain has TRBV28 and TRBJ2-1, with 10 bases matching TRBD2. CDR1 is MDHEN and CDR2 is SYDVKM in the germline V gene. Trimming cost V 6 bases and J 6 bases; bases outside gene matches: 8. There are 15 residues in the CDR3. CDR3 loop: CASSLSGGASNEQFF. CDR3 bases: TGTGCCAGCAGCCTCAGCGGGGGGGCCTCCAATGAGCAGTTCTTC. Complete variable domain (other parts from reference TRBV28 and TRBJ2-1): DVKVTQSSRYLVKRTGEKVFLECVQDMDHENMFWYRQDPGLGLRLIYFSYDVKMKEKGDIPEGYSVSREKKERFSLILESASTNQTSMYLCASSLSGGASNEQFFGPGTRLTVL.

The CDR3 nucleotides read TGTGCCAGCAGTTTGAAAGAGACCCAGTACTTC. It specifies CASSLKETQYF. The gene calls are TRBV12-3 or TRBV12-4 and TRBJ2-5; D is uncertain. V dropped 3 bases and J dropped 3 bases, with 2 bases sitting between them. The CDR3 is made up of 11 amino acids.

This rearrangement joins TRBV5-4 to TRBJ2-3; 9 positions agree with TRBD1. The CDR3 sequence is 15 residues long. V shed 1 base, J shed 2 bases, and the junction held 2 bases outside the gene matches. The germline V gene has CDR1 SGHNT and CDR2 YYREEE (reference sequence). The CDR3 DNA follows: TGTGCCAGCAGCTTGCTACAGGGGGCCACAGATACGCAGTATTTT. Its translation is CASSLLQGATDTQYF.

This chain joins TRBV6-5 and TRBJ1-2, with a weak D call TRBD1 (6 bases). Trimming shortened V by 7 bases and J by 4 bases, and 13 bases separated the two germline ends. This CDR3 has 13 residues. The germline V gene encodes CDR1 MNHEY and CDR2 SVGAGI. The CDR3 is CASKPGQGYGYTF. The CDR3 region has the DNA TGTGCCAGCAAGCCGGGACAAGGCTATGGCTACACCTTC.

The CDR3 loop reads CAISAEGPNTGELFF. The CDR3 DNA reads TGTGCCATCAGTGCTGAGGGGCCGAACACCGGGGAGCTGTTTTTT. This chain connects TRBV10-3 to TRBJ2-2; TRBD1 or TRBD2 may be the D gene (5 bases each). Germline CDR1 is ENHRY and CDR2 is SYGVKD. V dropped 4 bases and J dropped 0 bases, with 9 bases sitting between them. The CDR3 consists of 15 residues.

This clone turned up a few times. The V and J genes are TRBV7-9 and TRBJ2-5; D might be TRBD2 (6 bases). CDR3 length: 19 residues. The V end lost 4 bases, the J end lost 5 bases, and 29 bases lay between the germline ends. Germline CDR1 reads SEHNR; CDR2 reads FQNEAQ (reference sequence). The CDR3 here is CASSSPGKEVTSSGETQYF. DNA for the CDR3: TGTGCCAGCAGCTCTCCGGGGAAGGAGGTCACTAGCAGTGGTGAGACCCAGTACTTC.

This rearrangement joins TRBV7-9 to TRBJ2-3; D is undetermined. V lost 1 base to trimming and J lost 8 bases, with 4 bases between them. Germline values: CDR1 SEHNR, CDR2 FQNEAQ (reference sequence). There are 11 residues in the CDR3. This CDR3 is CASSLDPTQYF. CDR3 sequence (DNA): TGTGCCAGCAGCTTAGACCCTACGCAGTATTTT.

CDR3 protein: CASSVTGGANVLTF. For the CDR3, the DNA is TGTGCCAGTAGTGTGACAGGAGGGGCCAACGTCCTGACTTTC. This chain links TRBV19 with TRBJ2-6; tentatively, D is TRBD1 (6 bases). Trimming took 5 bases from V and 4 from J, leaving 9 bases between them. The V gene's germline CDR1 is LNHDA and CDR2 SQIVND (reference sequence). This CDR3 has 14 amino acids.

This clone was found a few times. The chain combines TRBV27 with TRBJ2-3; TRBD2 agrees at 9 bases. Per germline, CDR1 MNHEY and CDR2 SMNVEV (reference sequence). V was clipped by 7 bases and J by 4 bases; unmatched bases: 15. The CDR3 runs to 17 residues. As DNA, the CDR3 is TGTGCCAGCAATCTAGGGGGCGGGGGGGCTAATGCAGATACGCAGTATTTT. It is translated as CASNLGGGGANADTQYF.

The chain recombines TRBV19 with TRBJ1-6; no reliable D call. CDR3 size: 14 residues. The V and J ends lost 3 bases and 9 bases respectively, with 12 bases between them. Germline V gives CDR1 LNHDA, CDR2 SQIVND (reference sequence). For the CDR3, the DNA is TGTGCCAGTAGTATTTCCTCGGGGTTTTCACCCCTCCACTTT. It encodes CASSISSGFSPLHF.

This sequence joins TRBV7-9 and TRBJ1-6, with unresolved D. Germline assignment: CDR1 SEHNR and CDR2 FQNEAQ (reference sequence). The CDR3 contains 15 residues. V gave up 1 base and J gave up 5 bases, with 9 bases separating them. The CDR3: CASSLEGSHNSPLHF. The DNA for the CDR3 is TGTGCCAGCAGCTTAGAAGGGAGTCATAATTCACCCCTCCACTTT.

The V gene is TRBV28, the J gene TRBJ2-7; D not resolved. V lost 5 bases and J 0 bases, leaving 5 bases between the germline ends. Germline V lookup: CDR1 MDHEN, CDR2 SYDVKM. The CDR3 contains 12 residues. The CDR3 DNA reads TGTGCCAGCAGTCCTCCCTCCTACGAGCAGTACTTC. Translating gives CASSPPSYEQYF.

This rearrangement joins TRBV3-1 (or the pseudogene TRBV3-2) to TRBJ1-1; possible D gene TRBD1, 5 bases. The CDR3 extends over 15 amino acids. The germline V gene encodes CDR1 LGHDT and CDR2 YNNKEL (reference sequence). V lost 2 bases, J lost 1 base, and 11 bases lay in between. CDR3 in DNA: TGTGCCAGCAGCCAACTTGGGGCCCAGAACACTGAAGCTTTCTTT. This sequence encodes CASSQLGAQNTEAFF.

This clone has only one observation. J is TRBJ1-2 and V is TRBV10-2; 7 bases align to TRBD1. The junction had 14 bases not matched to a gene; V was cut back by 6 bases and J by 1 base. Germline V gene sequence: CDR1 WSHSY, CDR2 SAAADI. The CDR3 runs to 17 residues. DNA for the CDR3: TGCGCCAGCAGGGAACTCCAACAGGGGTCTCGTAACTATGGCTACACCTTC. Protein product: CASRELQQGSRNYGYTF.

The rearrangement joins TRBV7-2 to TRBJ2-2; TRBD2 is a possible D gene (7 bases). Trimming pared 7 bases from V and 5 bases from J, leaving 17 bases between. This CDR3 has 15 residues. Germline V gene data show CDR1 as SGHTA and CDR2 as FQGNSA. The CDR3 sequence is CASNHGGGGTGELFF. The DNA of the CDR3 is TGTGCCAGCAACCACGGCGGGGGCGGTACCGGGGAGCTGTTTTTT.

V is TRBV9 and J is TRBJ1-1, with 8 bases fitting TRBD1. The germline gives CDR1 SGDLS, CDR2 YYNGEE. The J segment lost 4 bases and the V segment lost 3 bases, leaving 5 bases of the junction unmatched. The CDR3 loop spans 14 amino acids. The chain's CDR3 is CASSGPGGSTEAFF. CDR3 bases: TGTGCCAGCAGCGGCCCAGGGGGCAGCACTGAAGCTTTCTTT.

V is TRBV29-1 and J is TRBJ2-2; TRBD1 might be the D (5 bases). The CDR3 has 13 amino acids. Germline V gene lookup returns CDR1 SQVTM and CDR2 ANQGSEA. Trimming removed 3 bases from V and 1 base from J, with 6 bases in between. CDR3 protein: CSVDRVNTGELFF. The DNA for the CDR3 is TGCAGCGTTGACAGGGTGAACACCGGGGAGCTGTTTTTT.